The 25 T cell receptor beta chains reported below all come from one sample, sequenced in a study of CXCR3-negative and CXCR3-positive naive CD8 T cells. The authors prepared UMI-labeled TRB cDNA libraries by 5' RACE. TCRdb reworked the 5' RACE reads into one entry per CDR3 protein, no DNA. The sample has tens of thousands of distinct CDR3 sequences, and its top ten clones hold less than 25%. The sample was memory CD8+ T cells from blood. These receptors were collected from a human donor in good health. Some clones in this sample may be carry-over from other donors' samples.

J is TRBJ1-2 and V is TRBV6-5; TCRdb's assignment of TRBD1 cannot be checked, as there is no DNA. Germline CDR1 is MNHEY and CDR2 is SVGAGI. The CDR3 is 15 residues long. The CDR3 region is CASTGTGSTNYGYTF.

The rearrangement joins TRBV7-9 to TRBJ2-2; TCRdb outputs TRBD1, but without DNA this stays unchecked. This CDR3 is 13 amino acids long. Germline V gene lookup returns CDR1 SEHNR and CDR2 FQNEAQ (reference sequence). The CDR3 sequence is CASSLRGPGELFF.

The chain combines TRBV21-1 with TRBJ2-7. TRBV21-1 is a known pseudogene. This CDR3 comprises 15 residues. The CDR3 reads CASSKDERTTYEQYF.

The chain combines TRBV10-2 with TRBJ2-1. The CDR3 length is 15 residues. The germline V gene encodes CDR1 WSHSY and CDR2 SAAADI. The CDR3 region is CASSETTDPYNEQFF.

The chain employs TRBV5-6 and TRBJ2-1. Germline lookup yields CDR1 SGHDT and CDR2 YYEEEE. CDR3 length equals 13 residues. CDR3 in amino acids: CASSGVGVNEQFF.

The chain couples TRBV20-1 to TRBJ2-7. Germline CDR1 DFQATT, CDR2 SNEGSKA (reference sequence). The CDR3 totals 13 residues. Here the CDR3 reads CSAEDQEPYEQYF.

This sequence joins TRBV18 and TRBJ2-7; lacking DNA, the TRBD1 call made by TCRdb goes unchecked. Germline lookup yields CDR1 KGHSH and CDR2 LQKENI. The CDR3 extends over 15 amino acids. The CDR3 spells CASSPDRVYSYEQYF. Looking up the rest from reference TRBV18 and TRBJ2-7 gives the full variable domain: NAGVMQNPRHLVRRRGQEARLRCSPMKGHSHVYWYRQLPEEGLKFMVYLQKENIIDESGMPKERFSAEFPKEGPSILRIQQVVRGDSAAYFCASSPDRVYSYEQYFGPGTRLTVT.

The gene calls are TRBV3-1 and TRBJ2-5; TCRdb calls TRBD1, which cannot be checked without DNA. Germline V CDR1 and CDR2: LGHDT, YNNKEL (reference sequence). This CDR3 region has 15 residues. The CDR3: CASSLPGRNQETQYF.

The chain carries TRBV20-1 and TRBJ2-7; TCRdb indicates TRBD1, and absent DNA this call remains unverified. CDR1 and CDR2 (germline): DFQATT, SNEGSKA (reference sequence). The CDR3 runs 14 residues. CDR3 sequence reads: CSARGAFTDYEQYF.

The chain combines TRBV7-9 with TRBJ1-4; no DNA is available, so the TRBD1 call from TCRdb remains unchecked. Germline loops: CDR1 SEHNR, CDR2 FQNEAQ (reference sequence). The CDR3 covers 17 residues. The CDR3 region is CASSSNNRVMTNEKLFF. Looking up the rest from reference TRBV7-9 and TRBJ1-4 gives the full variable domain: DTGVSQNPRHKITKRGQNVTFRCDPISEHNRLYWYRQTLGQGPEFLTYFQNEAQLEKSRLLSDRFSAERPKGSFSTLEIQRTEQGDSAMYLCASSSNNRVMTNEKLFFGSGTQLSVL.

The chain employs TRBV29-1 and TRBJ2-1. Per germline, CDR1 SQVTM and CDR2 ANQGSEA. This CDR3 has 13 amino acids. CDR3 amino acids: CSVRTSSYNEQFF.

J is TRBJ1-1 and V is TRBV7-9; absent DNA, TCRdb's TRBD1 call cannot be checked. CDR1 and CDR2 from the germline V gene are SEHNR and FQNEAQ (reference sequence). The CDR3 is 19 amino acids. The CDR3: CASSLAPGQGASGNTEAFF.

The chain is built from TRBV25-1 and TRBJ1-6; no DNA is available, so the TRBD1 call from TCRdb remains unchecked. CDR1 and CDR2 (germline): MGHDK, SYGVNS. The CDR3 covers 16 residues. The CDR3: CASSEWDNSYNSPLHF.

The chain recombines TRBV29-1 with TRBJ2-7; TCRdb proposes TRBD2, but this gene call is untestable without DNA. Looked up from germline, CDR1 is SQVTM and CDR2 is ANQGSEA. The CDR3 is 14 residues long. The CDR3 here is CSVGTSDVGYEQYF.

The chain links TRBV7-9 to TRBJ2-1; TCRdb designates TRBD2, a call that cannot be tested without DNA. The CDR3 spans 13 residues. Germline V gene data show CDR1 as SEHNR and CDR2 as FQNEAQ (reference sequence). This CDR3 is CASSGEGLAEQFF.

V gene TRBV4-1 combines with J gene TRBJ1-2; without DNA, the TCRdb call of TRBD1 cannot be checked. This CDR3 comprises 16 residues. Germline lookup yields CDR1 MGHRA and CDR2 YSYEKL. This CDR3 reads CASSQDSVTGNYGYTF.

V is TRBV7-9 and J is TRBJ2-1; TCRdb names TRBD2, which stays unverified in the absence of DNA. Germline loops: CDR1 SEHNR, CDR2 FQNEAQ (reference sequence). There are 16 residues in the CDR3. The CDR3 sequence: CASSLPGLADYNEQFF.

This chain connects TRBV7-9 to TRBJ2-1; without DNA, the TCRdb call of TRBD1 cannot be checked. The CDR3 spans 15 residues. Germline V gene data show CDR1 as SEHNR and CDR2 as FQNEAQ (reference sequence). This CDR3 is CASSLAQGFYNEQFF.

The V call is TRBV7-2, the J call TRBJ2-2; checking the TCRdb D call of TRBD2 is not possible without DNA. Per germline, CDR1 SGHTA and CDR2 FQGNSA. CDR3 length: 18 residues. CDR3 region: CASSLWGHREVNTGELFF.

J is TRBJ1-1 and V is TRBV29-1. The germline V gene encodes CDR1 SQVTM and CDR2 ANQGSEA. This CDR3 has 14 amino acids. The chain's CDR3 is CSVPRDLGNTEAFF.

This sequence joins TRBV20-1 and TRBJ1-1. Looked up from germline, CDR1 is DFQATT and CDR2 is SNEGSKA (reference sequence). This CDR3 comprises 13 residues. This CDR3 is CSARDFGSTEAFF.

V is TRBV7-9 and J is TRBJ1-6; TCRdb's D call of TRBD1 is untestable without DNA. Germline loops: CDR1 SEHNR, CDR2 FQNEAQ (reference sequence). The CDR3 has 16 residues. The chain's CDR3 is CASSSGTGSYNSPLHF.

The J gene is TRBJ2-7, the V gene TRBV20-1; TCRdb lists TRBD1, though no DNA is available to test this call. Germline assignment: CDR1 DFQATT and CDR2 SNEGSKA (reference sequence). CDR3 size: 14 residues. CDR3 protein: CSASPPGVDHEQYF.

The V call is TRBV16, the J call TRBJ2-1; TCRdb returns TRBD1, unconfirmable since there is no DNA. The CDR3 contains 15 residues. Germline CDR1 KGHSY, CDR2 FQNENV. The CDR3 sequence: CASSPGQGPTSEQFF.

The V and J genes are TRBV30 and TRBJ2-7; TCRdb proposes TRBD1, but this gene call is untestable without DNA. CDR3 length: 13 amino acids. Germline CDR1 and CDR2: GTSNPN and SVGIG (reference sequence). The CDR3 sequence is CAWEPGQTWEQYF.